The sequence of this TCR beta chain was determined in a study of OX40 agonist ivuxolimab in advanced cancers. Per the germline V gene, CDR1 is SNHLY and CDR2 is FYNNEI. The CDR3 length is 13 residues. The V and J ends lost 9 bases and 5 bases, in that order; junction bases with no gene match: 9. The data were produced by immunoSEQ multiplex PCR, yet TCRdb's version contains in-frame clones alone and is incomplete. The sample holds about 69,000 clones, 80% to 90% seen once. Material: CD4+ or CD8+ T cells sorted from blood, obtained in a trial of the OX40 agonist ivuxolimab. The sequence was collected from an adult with an advanced solid tumor such as melanoma, head and neck, liver or kidney cancer. The chain has TRBV2 and TRBJ1-2; 7 bases are a match to TRBD1. DNA of the CDR3: TGTGCCAGTCGGGACAGTTTGGAGTATGGCTACACCTTC. Translated: CASRDSLEYGYTF.